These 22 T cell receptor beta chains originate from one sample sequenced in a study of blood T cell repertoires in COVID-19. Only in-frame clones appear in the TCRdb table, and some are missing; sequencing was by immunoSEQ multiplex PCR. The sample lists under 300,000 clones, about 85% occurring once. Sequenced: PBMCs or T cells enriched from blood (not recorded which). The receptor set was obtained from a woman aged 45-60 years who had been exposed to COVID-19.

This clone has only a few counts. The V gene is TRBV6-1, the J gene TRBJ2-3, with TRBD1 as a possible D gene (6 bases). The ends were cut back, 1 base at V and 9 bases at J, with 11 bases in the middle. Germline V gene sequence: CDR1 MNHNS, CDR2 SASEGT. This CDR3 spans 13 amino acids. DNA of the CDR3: TGTGCCAGCAGTGAAGATTTCCAGGGGACGCAGTATTTT. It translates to CASSEDFQGTQYF.

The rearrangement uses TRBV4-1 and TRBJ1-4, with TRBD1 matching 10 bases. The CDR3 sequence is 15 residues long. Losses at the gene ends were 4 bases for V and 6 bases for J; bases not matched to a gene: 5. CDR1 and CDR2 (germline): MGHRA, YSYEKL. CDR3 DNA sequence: TGCGCCAGCAGCCCCGGGGACAGGGGCTATGAAAAACTGTTTTTT. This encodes CASSPGDRGYEKLFF.

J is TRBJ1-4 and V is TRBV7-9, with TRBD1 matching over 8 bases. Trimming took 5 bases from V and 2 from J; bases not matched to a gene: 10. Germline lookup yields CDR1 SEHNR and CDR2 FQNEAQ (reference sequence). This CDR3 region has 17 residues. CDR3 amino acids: CASSRQGMYSTNEKLFF. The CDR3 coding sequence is TGTGCCAGCAGCCGACAGGGGATGTATAGTACTAATGAAAAACTGTTTTTT.

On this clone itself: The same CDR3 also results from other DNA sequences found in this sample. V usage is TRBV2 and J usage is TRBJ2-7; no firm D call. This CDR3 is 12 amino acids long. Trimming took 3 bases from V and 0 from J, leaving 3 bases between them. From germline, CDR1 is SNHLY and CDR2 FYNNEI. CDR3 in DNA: TGTGCCAGCAGTGAGAGCTCCTACGAGCAGTACTTC. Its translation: CASSESSYEQYF.

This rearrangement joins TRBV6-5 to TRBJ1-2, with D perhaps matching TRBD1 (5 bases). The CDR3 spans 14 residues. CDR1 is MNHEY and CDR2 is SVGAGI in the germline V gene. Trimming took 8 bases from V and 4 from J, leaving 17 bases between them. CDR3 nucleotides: TGTGCCAGCGTAACGGACACCCACCTCTATGGCTACACCTTC. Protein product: CASVTDTHLYGYTF.

The CDR3 loop reads CATSPGQGVRETQYF. The CDR3 nucleotides read TGTGCCACCAGTCCGGGACAGGGGGTGAGGGAGACCCAGTACTTC. This chain links TRBV24-1 with TRBJ2-5, with TRBD1 matching over 11 bases. V was pared by 6 bases and J by 5 bases, with 7 bases of the junction left unmatched. The CDR3 sequence is 15 residues long. Germline assignment: CDR1 KGHDR and CDR2 SFDVKD.

The CDR3 DNA follows: TGTGCCAGCAGTTTGGGGAGTGGCAATCAGCCCCAGCATTTT. Translating it yields CASSLGSGNQPQHF. This rearrangement joins TRBV27 to TRBJ1-5; no definite D call. V was shortened by 3 bases and J by 2 bases, with 8 bases between the two germline ends. The V gene's germline CDR1 is MNHEY and CDR2 SMNVEV (reference sequence). The CDR3 runs 14 residues.

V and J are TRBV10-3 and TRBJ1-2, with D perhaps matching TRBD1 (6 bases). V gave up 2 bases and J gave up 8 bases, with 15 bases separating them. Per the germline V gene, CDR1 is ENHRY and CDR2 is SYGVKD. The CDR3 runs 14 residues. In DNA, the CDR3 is TGTGCCATCAGTGAGGGCAACAGGGTCGGAGGCTACACCTTC. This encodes CAISEGNRVGGYTF.

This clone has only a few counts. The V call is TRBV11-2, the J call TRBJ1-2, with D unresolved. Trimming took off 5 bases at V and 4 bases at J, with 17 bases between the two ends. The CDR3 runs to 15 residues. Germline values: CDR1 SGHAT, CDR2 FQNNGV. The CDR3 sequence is CASSATMRNLYGYTF. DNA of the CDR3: TGTGCCAGCAGCGCAACTATGAGGAATCTCTATGGCTACACCTTC.

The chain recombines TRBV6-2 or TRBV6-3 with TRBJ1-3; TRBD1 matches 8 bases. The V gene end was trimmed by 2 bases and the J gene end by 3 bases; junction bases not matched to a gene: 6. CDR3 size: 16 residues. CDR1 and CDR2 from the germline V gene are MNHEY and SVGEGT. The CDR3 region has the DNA TGTGCCAGCAGTTACCCCGACAGGGGATATGGAAACACCATATATTTT. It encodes CASSYPDRGYGNTIYF.

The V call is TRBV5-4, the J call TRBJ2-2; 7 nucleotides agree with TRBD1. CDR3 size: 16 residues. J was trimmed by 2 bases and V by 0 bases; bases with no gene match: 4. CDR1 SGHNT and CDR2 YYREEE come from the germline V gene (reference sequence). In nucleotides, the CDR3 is TGTGCCAGCAGCTTGGGAGGGGGCGGAAACACCGGGGAGCTGTTTTTT. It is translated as CASSLGGGGNTGELFF. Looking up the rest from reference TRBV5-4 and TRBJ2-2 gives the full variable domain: ETGVTQSPTHLIKTRGQQVTLRCSSQSGHNTVSWYQQALGQGPQFIFQYYREEENGRGNFPPRFSGLQFPNYSSELNVNALELDDSALYLCASSLGGGGNTGELFFGEGSRLTVL.

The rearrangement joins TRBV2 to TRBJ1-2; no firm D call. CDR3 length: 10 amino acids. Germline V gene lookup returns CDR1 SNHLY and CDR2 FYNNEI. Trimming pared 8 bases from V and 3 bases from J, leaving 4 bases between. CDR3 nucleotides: TGTGCCAGCTCCGACTATGGCTACACCTTC. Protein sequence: CASSDYGYTF.

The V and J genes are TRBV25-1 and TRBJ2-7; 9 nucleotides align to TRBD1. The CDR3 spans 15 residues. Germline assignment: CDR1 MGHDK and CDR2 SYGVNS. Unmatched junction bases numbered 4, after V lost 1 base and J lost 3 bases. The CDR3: CASSELGTGIYEQYF. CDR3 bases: TGTGCCAGCAGTGAATTAGGGACAGGGATCTACGAGCAGTACTTC.

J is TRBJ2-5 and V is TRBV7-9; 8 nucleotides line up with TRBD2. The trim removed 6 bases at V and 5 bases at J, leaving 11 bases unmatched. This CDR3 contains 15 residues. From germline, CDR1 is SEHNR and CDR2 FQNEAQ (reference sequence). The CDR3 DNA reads TGTGCCAGCAGGAAAACGGCAGCGGGGGAGGAGACCCAGTACTTC. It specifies CASRKTAAGEETQYF.

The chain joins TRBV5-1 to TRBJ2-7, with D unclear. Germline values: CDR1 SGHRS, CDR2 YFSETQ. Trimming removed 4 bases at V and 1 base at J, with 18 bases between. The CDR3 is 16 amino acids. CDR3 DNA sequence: TGCGCCAGCAGCCCGTCGGCGGTTCGTGGATCCTACGAGCAGTACTTC. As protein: CASSPSAVRGSYEQYF.

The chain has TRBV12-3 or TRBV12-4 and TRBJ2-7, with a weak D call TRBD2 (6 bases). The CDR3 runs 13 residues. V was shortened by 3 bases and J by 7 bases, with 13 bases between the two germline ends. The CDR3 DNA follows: TGTGCCAGCAGTTTTGGGGGGATGAAAGAGCAGTACTTC. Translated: CASSFGGMKEQYF.

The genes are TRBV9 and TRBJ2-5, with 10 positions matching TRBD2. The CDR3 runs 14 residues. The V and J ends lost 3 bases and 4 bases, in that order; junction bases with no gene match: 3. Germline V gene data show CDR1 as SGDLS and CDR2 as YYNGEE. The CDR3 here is CASSGGLATETQYF. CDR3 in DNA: TGTGCCAGCAGCGGGGGACTAGCGACAGAGACCCAGTACTTC.

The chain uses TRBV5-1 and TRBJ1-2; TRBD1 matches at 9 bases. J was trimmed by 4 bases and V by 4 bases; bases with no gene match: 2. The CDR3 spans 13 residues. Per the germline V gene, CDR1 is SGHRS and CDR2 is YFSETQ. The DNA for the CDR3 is TGCGCCAGCAGCCAGGACAGGGGCTATGGCTACACCTTC. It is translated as CASSQDRGYGYTF.

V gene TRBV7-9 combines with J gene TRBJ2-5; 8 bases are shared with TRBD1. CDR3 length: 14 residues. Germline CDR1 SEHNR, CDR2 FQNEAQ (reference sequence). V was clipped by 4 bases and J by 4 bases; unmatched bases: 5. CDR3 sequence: CASSSGQGRETQYF. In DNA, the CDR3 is TGTGCCAGCAGCTCCGGACAGGGCAGAGAGACCCAGTACTTC. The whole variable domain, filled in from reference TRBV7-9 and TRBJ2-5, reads DTGVSQNPRHKITKRGQNVTFRCDPISEHNRLYWYRQTLGQGPEFLTYFQNEAQLEKSRLLSDRFSAERPKGSFSTLEIQRTEQGDSAMYLCASSSGQGRETQYFGPGTRLLVL.

The CDR3 DNA sequence: TGCAGTGCTAGTCCAACCGGGGGGGGTTCTCACAACTATGGCTACACCTTC. Its protein product is CSASPTGGGSHNYGYTF. The chain carries TRBV20-1 and TRBJ1-2; TRBD1 is a possible D gene (5 bases). Per germline, CDR1 DFQATT and CDR2 SNEGSKA (reference sequence). The CDR3 covers 17 residues. Trimming cost V 3 bases and J 2 bases, with 22 bases left between them.

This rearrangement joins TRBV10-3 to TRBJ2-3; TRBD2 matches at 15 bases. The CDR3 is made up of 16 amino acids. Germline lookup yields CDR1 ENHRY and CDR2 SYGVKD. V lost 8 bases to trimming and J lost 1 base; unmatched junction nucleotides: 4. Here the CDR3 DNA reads TGTGCCATCGGACTAGCGGGGGGGCGGGGCACAGATACGCAGTATTTT. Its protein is CAIGLAGGRGTDTQYF.

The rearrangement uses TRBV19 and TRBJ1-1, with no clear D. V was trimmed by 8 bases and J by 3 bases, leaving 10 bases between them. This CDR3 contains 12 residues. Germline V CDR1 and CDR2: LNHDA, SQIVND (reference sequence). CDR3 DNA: TGTGCCAGTGACTCACGGGACACTGAAGCTTTCTTT. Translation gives CASDSRDTEAFF.